The rows below give T cell receptor beta chains drawn from one sample of a study of HIV-infected patients and healthy controls. TCRdb recomputed calls from the 5' RACE reads with MiXCR, one row per CDR3 protein. Of 70,000 or so distinct CDR3 sequences listed, about 15% are singletons. The sequencing input was CD4+ T cells from blood. These receptors came from a human donor in good health. CDR3s leave out the opening cysteine and the closing phenylalanine or tryptophan. Each record gives: clone size, V gene, CDR3 length, CDR3 protein. Clone size is given for some rows only: seen once, a few or many times, or a class if the clone is expanded.

abundance: .; v_gene: TRBV20-1; len: 12; CDR3aa: SALRTSGGALLY
abundance: .; v_gene: TRBV11-2; len: 18; CDR3aa: ASHKAPPGLAVIRTDTQY
abundance: .; v_gene: TRBV7-2; len: 13; CDR3aa: ASSRSTGSTDTQY
abundance: .; v_gene: TRBV5-1; len: 14; CDR3aa: ASTREVASGANVLT
abundance: few; v_gene: TRBV20-1; len: 11; CDR3aa: SARKTGNTEAF
abundance: few; v_gene: TRBV20-1; len: 12; CDR3aa: SVARVRINTEAF
abundance: .; v_gene: TRBV20-1; len: 10; CDR3aa: SARDSGEKLF
abundance: few; v_gene: TRBV3-1; len: 17; CDR3aa: ASSPGVGTAISGANVLT
abundance: .; v_gene: TRBV20-1; len: 12; CDR3aa: SASMDRAGYGYT
abundance: many; v_gene: TRBV27; len: 13; CDR3aa: ASSLLASGQGEQY
abundance: .; v_gene: TRBV6-2/TRBV6-3; len: 12; CDR3aa: ASSQWTRNTEAF
abundance: few; v_gene: TRBV29-1; len: 10; CDR3aa: SARTSGNEQF
abundance: .; v_gene: TRBV28; len: 12; CDR3aa: ASSLFSLTDTQY
abundance: .; v_gene: TRBV12-3/TRBV12-4; len: 12; CDR3aa: ASSFLATGNTIY
abundance: few; v_gene: TRBV9; len: 14; CDR3aa: ASSVEEGAPYNEQF
abundance: many; v_gene: TRBV11-2; len: 13; CDR3aa: ASSFGSGGYNEQF
abundance: .; v_gene: TRBV9; len: 14; CDR3aa: ASSVAPGGATYEQY
abundance: many; v_gene: TRBV10-3; len: 11; CDR3aa: AISLTLVDTQY
abundance: few; v_gene: TRBV7-2; len: 12; CDR3aa: ASSLGVGGNEQY
abundance: .; v_gene: TRBV3-1; len: 10; CDR3aa: ATAVGAAEQY
abundance: few; v_gene: TRBV7-2; len: 11; CDR3aa: ASSLEALHTQF
abundance: few; v_gene: TRBV27; len: 14; CDR3aa: ASKVRGGPQNTEAF
abundance: many; v_gene: TRBV29-1; len: 13; CDR3aa: SVEDRVWGRSEAF
abundance: many; v_gene: TRBV10-2; len: 15; CDR3aa: ASSVRNREYSQRGYT
abundance: few; v_gene: TRBV20-1; len: 12; CDR3aa: SARDLTGNSPLH
abundance: .; v_gene: TRBV7-2; len: 15; CDR3aa: ASSFQLAGRGSHEQF
abundance: few; v_gene: TRBV7-9; len: 12; CDR3aa: ASSLAQGADTQY
abundance: many; v_gene: TRBV3-1; len: 12; CDR3aa: ASSLGRGQGGYT
abundance: few; v_gene: TRBV10-3; len: 11; CDR3aa: AISESAVVGYT
abundance: .; v_gene: TRBV6-6; len: 9; CDR3aa: ASSLGSEQY
abundance: .; v_gene: TRBV12-3/TRBV12-4; len: 13; CDR3aa: ASRESGATNEKLF
abundance: many; v_gene: TRBV6-2/TRBV6-3; len: 14; CDR3aa: ASSRGLAGRLNEQF
abundance: few; v_gene: TRBV27; len: 13; CDR3aa: ASSPLDRDNSPLH
abundance: .; v_gene: TRBV5-1; len: 13; CDR3aa: ASSREGDPNTEAF